A selection of T cell receptor beta chains follows, all from one sample in a study of T cells after yellow fever vaccination. TCRdb re-analysed the 5' RACE reads in MiXCR, keeping a single row per CDR3 protein. Found here are 250,000 to 300,000 distinct CDR3 sequences, about 5.2% of them singletons; the top ten hold less than 3.5%. This specimen consisted of CD4+ T cells sorted from PBMCs, obtained on the day of the yellow fever booster vaccination. These receptors were collected from a man between 18 and 29 years old who received the YFV17D yellow fever vaccine. The CDR3 runs from the conserved cysteine through the conserved F or W. D genes are given only for firm matches. The size field is filled for only some rows; it gives once, few, many or a size class.

v_call: TRBV24-1
j_call: TRBJ2-2
clone_size: -
d_call: -
cdr3_aa: CATSVGDTGELFF
cdr3_nt: TGTGCCACCAGTGTGGGGGACACCGGGGAGCTGTTTTTT

v_call: TRBV11-2
j_call: TRBJ1-2
clone_size: few
d_call: -
cdr3_aa: CASSLEVNYGYTF
cdr3_nt: TGTGCCAGCAGCTTAGAAGTTAACTATGGCTACACCTTC

v_call: TRBV9
j_call: TRBJ2-3
clone_size: -
d_call: -
cdr3_aa: CASSIRDQLTDTQYF
cdr3_nt: TGTGCCAGCAGCATCCGGGACCAACTCACAGATACGCAGTATTTT

v_call: TRBV29-1
j_call: TRBJ1-2
clone_size: few
d_call: -
cdr3_aa: CSVHDTGTHGYTF
cdr3_nt: TGCAGCGTCCATGACACAGGGACCCATGGCTACACCTTC

v_call: TRBV7-7
j_call: TRBJ2-7
clone_size: -
d_call: -
cdr3_aa: CASSPGWGSSYEQYF
cdr3_nt: TGTGCCAGCAGCCCAGGATGGGGGAGCTCCTACGAGCAGTACTTC

v_call: TRBV6-6
j_call: TRBJ2-1
clone_size: -
d_call: TRBD2
cdr3_aa: CASTPRDYSSNEQFF
cdr3_nt: TGTGCCAGCACTCCCCGGGACTACTCGTCCAATGAGCAGTTCTTC

v_call: TRBV18
j_call: TRBJ1-4
clone_size: -
d_call: -
cdr3_aa: CASSPVPGLGNEKLFF
cdr3_nt: TGTGCCAGCTCACCAGTTCCAGGGCTCGGTAATGAAAAACTGTTTTTT

v_call: TRBV9
j_call: TRBJ2-3
clone_size: -
d_call: -
cdr3_aa: CASSAQGPTDTQYF
cdr3_nt: TGTGCCAGCAGCGCCCAGGGGCCCACAGATACGCAGTATTTT

v_call: TRBV20-1
j_call: TRBJ2-7
clone_size: -
d_call: TRBD1
cdr3_aa: CSASRTGYEQYF
cdr3_nt: TGCAGTGCTAGCCGGACAGGCTACGAGCAGTACTTC

v_call: TRBV14
j_call: TRBJ2-5
clone_size: -
d_call: TRBD1
cdr3_aa: CASSQEGGPGTQYF
cdr3_nt: TGTGCCAGCAGCCAAGAAGGGGGCCCAGGGACCCAGTACTTC

v_call: TRBV12-3/TRBV12-4
j_call: TRBJ1-5
clone_size: many
d_call: TRBD1
cdr3_aa: CASRGQGASQPQHF
cdr3_nt: TGTGCCAGCAGGGGACAGGGGGCTTCTCAGCCCCAGCATTTT

v_call: TRBV28
j_call: TRBJ2-3
clone_size: few
d_call: TRBD1
cdr3_aa: CASSIRDRGRDTQYF
cdr3_nt: TGTGCCAGCAGTATCCGGGACAGGGGTCGGGATACGCAGTATTTT

v_call: TRBV20-1
j_call: TRBJ1-2
clone_size: many
d_call: -
cdr3_aa: CSAAEITARYTF
cdr3_nt: TGCAGTGCTGCCGAGATTACGGCACGCTACACCTTC

v_call: TRBV7-9
j_call: TRBJ2-5
clone_size: few
d_call: TRBD2
cdr3_aa: CASSWTSGGETQYF
cdr3_nt: TGTGCCAGCAGCTGGACTAGCGGGGGGGAGACCCAGTACTTC

v_call: TRBV18
j_call: TRBJ1-1
clone_size: -
d_call: -
cdr3_aa: CASSPQTENMNTEAFF
cdr3_nt: TGTGCCAGCTCACCACAGACAGAAAACATGAACACTGAAGCTTTCTTT

v_call: TRBV11-3
j_call: TRBJ2-1
clone_size: few
d_call: -
cdr3_aa: CASSLSGLSYNEQFF
cdr3_nt: TGTGCCAGCAGCTTATCAGGCCTCTCCTACAATGAGCAGTTCTTC

v_call: TRBV30
j_call: TRBJ2-7
clone_size: -
d_call: -
cdr3_aa: CAWSVHRDLPYEQYF
cdr3_nt: TGTGCCTGGAGTGTACACCGGGACTTACCCTACGAGCAGTACTTC

v_call: TRBV20-1
j_call: TRBJ2-7
clone_size: -
d_call: TRBD2
cdr3_aa: CSARKGLVNEQYF
cdr3_nt: TGCAGTGCGCGAAAGGGACTAGTAAACGAGCAGTACTTC

v_call: TRBV20-1
j_call: TRBJ1-5
clone_size: -
d_call: TRBD1
cdr3_aa: CSASSGTGSSQPQHF
cdr3_nt: TGCAGTGCTAGCTCCGGGACAGGGTCCTCGCAGCCCCAGCATTTT

v_call: TRBV5-1
j_call: TRBJ1-4
clone_size: few
d_call: -
cdr3_aa: CASSLDRGRGEKLFF
cdr3_nt: TGCGCCAGCAGCTTGGATCGGGGGCGAGGTGAAAAACTGTTTTTT

v_call: TRBV2
j_call: TRBJ1-6
clone_size: -
d_call: -
cdr3_aa: CASSEEVRAGNSPLHF
cdr3_nt: TGTGCCAGCAGTGAAGAGGTCAGGGCGGGGAATTCACCCCTCCACTTT

v_call: TRBV9
j_call: TRBJ2-2
clone_size: few
d_call: -
cdr3_aa: CASSFGTGRNTGELFF
cdr3_nt: TGTGCCAGCAGCTTCGGTACAGGGCGGAACACCGGGGAGCTGTTTTTT

v_call: TRBV20-1
j_call: TRBJ2-3
clone_size: few
d_call: -
cdr3_aa: CSAKGAGQDTQYF
cdr3_nt: TGCAGTGCTAAGGGTGCGGGTCAAGATACGCAGTATTTT

v_call: TRBV24-1
j_call: TRBJ2-3
clone_size: -
d_call: -
cdr3_aa: CATSDPGRDTQYF
cdr3_nt: TGTGCCACCAGTGACCCCGGTCGAGATACGCAGTATTTT

v_call: TRBV7-2
j_call: TRBJ2-1
clone_size: many
d_call: -
cdr3_aa: CASSLAGRLTRDEQFF
cdr3_nt: TGTGCCAGCAGCTTAGCGGGGCGGCTTACGCGGGATGAGCAGTTCTTC

v_call: TRBV18
j_call: TRBJ1-6
clone_size: few
d_call: TRBD1
cdr3_aa: CASSPQQGRDSPLHF
cdr3_nt: TGTGCCAGCTCACCACAACAGGGGAGGGATTCACCCCTCCACTTT

v_call: TRBV24-1
j_call: TRBJ2-2
clone_size: few
d_call: -
cdr3_aa: CATSGTQGRINTGELFF
cdr3_nt: TGTGCCACCAGTGGCACGCAGGGACGGATAAACACCGGGGAGCTGTTTTTT

v_call: TRBV4-2
j_call: TRBJ1-2
clone_size: many
d_call: -
cdr3_aa: CASSRGRGYTF
cdr3_nt: TGTGCCAGCAGCCGGGGACGGGGCTACACCTTC

v_call: TRBV6-2/TRBV6-3
j_call: TRBJ2-6
clone_size: -
d_call: TRBD1
cdr3_aa: CASSYLTGGAFDNVLTF
cdr3_nt: TGTGCCAGCAGTTACTTAACAGGGGGAGCTTTCGACAACGTCCTGACTTTC

v_call: TRBV20-1
j_call: TRBJ2-5
clone_size: -
d_call: TRBD1
cdr3_aa: CSATDRGDQETQYF
cdr3_nt: TGCAGTGCTACGGACAGGGGGGACCAAGAGACCCAGTACTTC

v_call: TRBV6-1
j_call: TRBJ2-7
clone_size: few
d_call: -
cdr3_aa: CASRDTGRNSYEQYF
cdr3_nt: TGTGCCAGCCGAGATACAGGGAGGAACTCCTACGAGCAGTACTTC

v_call: TRBV21-1
j_call: TRBJ1-4
clone_size: many
d_call: -
cdr3_aa: CASSKAPFLQGEKLFF
cdr3_nt: TGTGCCAGCAGCAAAGCCCCCTTTTTGCAGGGAGAAAAACTGTTTTTT

v_call: TRBV3-1
j_call: TRBJ2-3
clone_size: -
d_call: -
cdr3_aa: CASSQDPKGDTQYF
cdr3_nt: TGTGCCAGCAGCCAAGATCCAAAGGGAGATACGCAGTATTTT

v_call: TRBV25-1
j_call: TRBJ2-3
clone_size: -
d_call: -
cdr3_aa: CASSADPGAGDTQYF
cdr3_nt: TGTGCCAGCAGTGCTGACCCCGGGGCTGGAGATACGCAGTATTTT

v_call: TRBV18
j_call: TRBJ1-5
clone_size: -
d_call: -
cdr3_aa: CASSPRGSQGGPQHF
cdr3_nt: TGTGCCAGCTCACCACGAGGCAGTCAGGGTGGGCCCCAGCATTTT

v_call: TRBV11-2
j_call: TRBJ1-6
clone_size: few
d_call: -
cdr3_aa: CASSREAYNSPLHF
cdr3_nt: TGTGCCAGCAGTAGGGAGGCTTATAATTCACCCCTCCACTTT

v_call: TRBV7-2
j_call: TRBJ2-7
clone_size: few
d_call: -
cdr3_aa: CASTPPWSRINEQYF
cdr3_nt: TGTGCCAGCACCCCGCCGTGGAGCCGGATCAACGAGCAGTACTTC

v_call: TRBV25-1
j_call: TRBJ1-1
clone_size: -
d_call: -
cdr3_aa: CASSARAGKGRTEAFF
cdr3_nt: TGTGCCAGCAGTGCCCGGGCAGGGAAAGGCCGCACTGAAGCTTTCTTT

v_call: TRBV29-1
j_call: TRBJ2-1
clone_size: many
d_call: TRBD2
cdr3_aa: CSVAIKTSYSNEQFF
cdr3_nt: TGCAGCGTTGCGATCAAGACTAGCTATTCCAATGAGCAGTTCTTC

v_call: TRBV20-1
j_call: TRBJ2-2
clone_size: -
d_call: TRBD2
cdr3_aa: CSALEAGGAGELFF
cdr3_nt: TGCAGTGCTTTGGAAGCGGGGGGCGCCGGGGAGCTGTTTTTT

v_call: TRBV18
j_call: TRBJ1-5
clone_size: -
d_call: -
cdr3_aa: CASSPPNPQFNQPQHF
cdr3_nt: TGTGCCAGCTCACCACCGAACCCCCAGTTCAATCAGCCCCAGCATTTT

v_call: TRBV5-1
j_call: TRBJ2-5
clone_size: -
d_call: -
cdr3_aa: CASSLAEGQETQYF
cdr3_nt: TGCGCCAGCAGCTTGGCCGAGGGGCAAGAGACCCAGTACTTC

v_call: TRBV5-1
j_call: TRBJ1-1
clone_size: few
d_call: TRBD1
cdr3_aa: CASSGGTGGNTEAFF
cdr3_nt: TGCGCCAGCAGCGGGGGGACAGGGGGGAACACTGAAGCTTTCTTT

v_call: TRBV5-4
j_call: TRBJ2-5
clone_size: -
d_call: -
cdr3_aa: CASSPGGGRPGGETQYF
cdr3_nt: TGTGCCAGCAGCCCTGGAGGGGGCAGACCAGGGGGAGAGACCCAGTACTTC

v_call: TRBV7-9
j_call: TRBJ1-5
clone_size: many
d_call: -
cdr3_aa: CASTSVSGDQPQHF
cdr3_nt: TGTGCCAGCACATCTGTGTCCGGGGATCAGCCCCAGCATTTT

v_call: TRBV20-1
j_call: TRBJ2-2
clone_size: -
d_call: TRBD2
cdr3_aa: CSARPSAGGRTGELFF
cdr3_nt: TGCAGTGCTAGACCGTCGGCGGGGGGGCGCACCGGGGAGCTGTTTTTT

v_call: TRBV11-2
j_call: TRBJ2-7
clone_size: many
d_call: -
cdr3_aa: CASSAEAETYEQYF
cdr3_nt: TGTGCCAGCAGCGCAGAGGCAGAGACCTACGAGCAGTACTTC

v_call: TRBV7-2
j_call: TRBJ2-7
clone_size: few
d_call: -
cdr3_aa: CASSFPQGEQYF
cdr3_nt: TGTGCCAGCAGCTTCCCACAGGGCGAGCAGTACTTC

v_call: TRBV7-2
j_call: TRBJ2-5
clone_size: -
d_call: -
cdr3_aa: CASRALGYQETQYF
cdr3_nt: TGTGCCAGCAGGGCCCTTGGGTACCAAGAGACCCAGTACTTC